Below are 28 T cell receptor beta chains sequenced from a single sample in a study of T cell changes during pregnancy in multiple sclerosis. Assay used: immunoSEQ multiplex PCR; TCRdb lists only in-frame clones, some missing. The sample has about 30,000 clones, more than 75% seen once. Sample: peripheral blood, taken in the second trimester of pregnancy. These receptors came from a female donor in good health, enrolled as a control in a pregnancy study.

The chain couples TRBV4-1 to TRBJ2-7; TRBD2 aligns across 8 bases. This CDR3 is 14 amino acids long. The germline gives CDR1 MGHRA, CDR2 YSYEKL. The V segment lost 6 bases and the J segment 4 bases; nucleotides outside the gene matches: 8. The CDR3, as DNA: TGCGCCAGCAGTTTACTAGCGGTTCCATACGAGCAGTACTTC. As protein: CASSLLAVPYEQYF.

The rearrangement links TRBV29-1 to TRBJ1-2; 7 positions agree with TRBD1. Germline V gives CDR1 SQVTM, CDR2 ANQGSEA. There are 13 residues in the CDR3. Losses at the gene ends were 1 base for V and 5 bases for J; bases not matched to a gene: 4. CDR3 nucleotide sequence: TGCAGCGTTGAAGCGGCGACAGGGTATGGCTACACCTTC. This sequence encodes CSVEAATGYGYTF.

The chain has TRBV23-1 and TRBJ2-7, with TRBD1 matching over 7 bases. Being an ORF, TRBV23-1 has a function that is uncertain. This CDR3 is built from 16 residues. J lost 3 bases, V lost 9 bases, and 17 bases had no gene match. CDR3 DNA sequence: TGCGCCAGTCTTACCCCAGGGGGACACAAAGGCTACGAGCAGTACTTC. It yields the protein CASLTPGGHKGYEQYF.

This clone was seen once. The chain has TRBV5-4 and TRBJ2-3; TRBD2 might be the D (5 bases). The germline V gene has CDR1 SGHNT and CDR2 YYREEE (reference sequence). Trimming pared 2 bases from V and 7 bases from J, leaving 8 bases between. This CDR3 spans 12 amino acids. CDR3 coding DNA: TGTGCCAGCAGCTTCCGGGATAATACGCAGTATTTT. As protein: CASSFRDNTQYF.

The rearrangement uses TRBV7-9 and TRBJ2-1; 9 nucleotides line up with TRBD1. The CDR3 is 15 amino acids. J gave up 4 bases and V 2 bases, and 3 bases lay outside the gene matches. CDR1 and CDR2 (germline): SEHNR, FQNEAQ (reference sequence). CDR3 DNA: TGTGCCAGCAGCTTAAGGACAGGGGTTTACAATGAGCAGTTCTTC. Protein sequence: CASSLRTGVYNEQFF.

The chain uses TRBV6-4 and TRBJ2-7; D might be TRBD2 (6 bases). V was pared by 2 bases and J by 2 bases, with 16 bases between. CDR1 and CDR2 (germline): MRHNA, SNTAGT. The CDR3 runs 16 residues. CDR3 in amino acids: CASSDGGKYSPYEQYF. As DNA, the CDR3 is TGTGCCAGCAGTGACGGGGGGAAATACTCGCCCTACGAGCAGTACTTC.

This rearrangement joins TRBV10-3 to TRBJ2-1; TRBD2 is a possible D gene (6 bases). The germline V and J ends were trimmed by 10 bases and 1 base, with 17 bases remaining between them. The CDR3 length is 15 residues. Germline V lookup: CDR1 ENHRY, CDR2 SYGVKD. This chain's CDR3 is CATRGEALSYNEQFF. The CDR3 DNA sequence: TGTGCCACCCGCGGGGAAGCACTATCCTACAATGAGCAGTTCTTC.

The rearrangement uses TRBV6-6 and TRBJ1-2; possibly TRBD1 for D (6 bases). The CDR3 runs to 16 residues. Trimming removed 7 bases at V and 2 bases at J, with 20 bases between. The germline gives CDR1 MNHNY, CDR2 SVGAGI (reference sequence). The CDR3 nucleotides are TGTGCCAGCACCGTACAGGGAGCTGAATACAACTATGGCTACACCTTC. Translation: CASTVQGAEYNYGYTF.

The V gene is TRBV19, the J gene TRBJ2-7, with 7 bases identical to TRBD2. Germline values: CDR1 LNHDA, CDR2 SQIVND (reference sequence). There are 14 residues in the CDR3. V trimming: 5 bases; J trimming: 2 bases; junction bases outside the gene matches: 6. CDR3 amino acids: CASSSRAGTYEQYF. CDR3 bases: TGTGCCAGTAGTTCCAGAGCGGGAACCTACGAGCAGTACTTC.

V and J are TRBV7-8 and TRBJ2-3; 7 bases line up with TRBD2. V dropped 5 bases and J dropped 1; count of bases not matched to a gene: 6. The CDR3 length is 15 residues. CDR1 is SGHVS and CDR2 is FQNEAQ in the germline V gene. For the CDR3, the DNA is TGTGCCAGCAGCCTATCTAGCGGCGGCACAGATACGCAGTATTTT. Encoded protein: CASSLSSGGTDTQYF.

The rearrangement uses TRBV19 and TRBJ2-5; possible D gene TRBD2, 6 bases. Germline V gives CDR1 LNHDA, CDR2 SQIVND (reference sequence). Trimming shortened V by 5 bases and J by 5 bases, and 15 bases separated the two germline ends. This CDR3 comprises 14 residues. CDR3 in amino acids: CASSVTSPGETQYF. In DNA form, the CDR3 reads TGTGCCAGTAGTGTGACTAGTCCGGGGGAGACCCAGTACTTC. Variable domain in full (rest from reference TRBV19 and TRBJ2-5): DGGITQSPKYLFRKEGQNVTLSCEQNLNHDAMYWYRQDPGQGLRLIYYSQIVNDFQKGDIAEGYSVSREKKESFPLTVTSAQKNPTAFYLCASSVTSPGETQYFGPGTRLLVL.

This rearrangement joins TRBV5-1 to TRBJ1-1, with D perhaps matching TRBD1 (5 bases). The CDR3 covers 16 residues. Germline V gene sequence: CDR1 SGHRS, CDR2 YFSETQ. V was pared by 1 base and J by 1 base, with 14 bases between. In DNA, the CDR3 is TGCGCCAGCAGCTTGTTGATAGGACAAGGGAACACTGAAGCTTTCTTT. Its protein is CASSLLIGQGNTEAFF. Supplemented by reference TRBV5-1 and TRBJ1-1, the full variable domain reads KAGVTQTPRYLIKTRGQQVTLSCSPISGHRSVSWYQQTPGQGLQFLFEYFSETQRNKGNFPGRFSGRQFSNSRSEMNVSTLELGDSALYLCASSLLIGQGNTEAFFGQGTRLTVV.

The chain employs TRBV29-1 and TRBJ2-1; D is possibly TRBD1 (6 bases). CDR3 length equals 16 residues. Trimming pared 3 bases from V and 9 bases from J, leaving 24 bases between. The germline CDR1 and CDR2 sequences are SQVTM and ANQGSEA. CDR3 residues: CSVDKQGRGSDVEQFF. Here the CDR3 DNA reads TGCAGCGTTGATAAACAGGGACGGGGATCTGACGTTGAGCAGTTCTTC.

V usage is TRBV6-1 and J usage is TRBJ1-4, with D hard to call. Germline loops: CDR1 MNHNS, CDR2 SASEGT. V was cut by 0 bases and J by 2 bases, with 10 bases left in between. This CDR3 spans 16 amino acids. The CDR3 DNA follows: TGTGCCAGCAGTGAAGCGGGCCTGGCCACTAATGAAAAACTGTTTTTT. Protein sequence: CASSEAGLATNEKLFF.

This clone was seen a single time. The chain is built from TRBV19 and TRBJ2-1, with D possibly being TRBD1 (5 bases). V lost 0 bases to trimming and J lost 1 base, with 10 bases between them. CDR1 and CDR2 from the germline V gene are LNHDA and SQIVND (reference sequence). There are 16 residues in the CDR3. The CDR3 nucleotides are TGTGCCAGTAGTATAGACAGGGTAGAGTCCTACAATGAGCAGTTCTTC. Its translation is CASSIDRVESYNEQFF.

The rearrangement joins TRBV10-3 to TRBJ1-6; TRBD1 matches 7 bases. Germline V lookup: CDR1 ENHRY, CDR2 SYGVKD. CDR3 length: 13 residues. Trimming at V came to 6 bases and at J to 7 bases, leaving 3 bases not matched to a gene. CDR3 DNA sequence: TGTGCCATCAGCCGGGACAGAAATTCACCCCTCCACTTT. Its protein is CAISRDRNSPLHF.

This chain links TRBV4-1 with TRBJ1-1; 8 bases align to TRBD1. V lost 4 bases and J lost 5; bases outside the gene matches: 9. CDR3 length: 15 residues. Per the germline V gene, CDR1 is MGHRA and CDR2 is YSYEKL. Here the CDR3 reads CASSRSTGVGTEAFF. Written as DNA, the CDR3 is TGCGCCAGCAGCCGATCGACAGGGGTAGGGACTGAAGCTTTCTTT.

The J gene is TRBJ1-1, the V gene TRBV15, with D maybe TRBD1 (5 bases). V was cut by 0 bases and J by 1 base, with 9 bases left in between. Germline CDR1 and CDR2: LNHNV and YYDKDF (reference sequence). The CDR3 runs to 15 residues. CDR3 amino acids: CATSRDRGSNTEAFF. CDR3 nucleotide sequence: TGTGCCACCAGCAGAGATCGGGGGTCGAACACTGAAGCTTTCTTT.

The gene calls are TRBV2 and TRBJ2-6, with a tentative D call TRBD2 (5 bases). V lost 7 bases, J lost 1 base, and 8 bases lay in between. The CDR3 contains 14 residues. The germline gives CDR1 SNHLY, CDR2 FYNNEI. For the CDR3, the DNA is TGTGCCAGCATTGGACTGTCTGGGGCCAACGTCCTGACTTTC. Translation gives CASIGLSGANVLTF.

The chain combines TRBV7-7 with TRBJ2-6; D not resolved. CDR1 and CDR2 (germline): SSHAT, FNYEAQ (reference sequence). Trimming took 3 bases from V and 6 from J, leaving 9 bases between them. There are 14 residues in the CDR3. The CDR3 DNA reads TGTGCCAGCAGCTTTACCCTAGAGGCCAACGTCCTGACTTTC. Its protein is CASSFTLEANVLTF.

The CDR3 is CASSQGPQGSYEQYF. The CDR3 bases are TGCGCCAGCAGCCAAGGCCCTCAGGGTTCCTACGAGCAGTACTTC. This rearrangement joins TRBV4-3 to TRBJ2-7; TRBD1 is a possible D gene (5 bases). CDR3 size: 15 residues. V was trimmed by 1 base and J by 1 base, leaving 11 bases between them. CDR1 is LGHNA and CDR2 is YSLEER in the germline V gene.

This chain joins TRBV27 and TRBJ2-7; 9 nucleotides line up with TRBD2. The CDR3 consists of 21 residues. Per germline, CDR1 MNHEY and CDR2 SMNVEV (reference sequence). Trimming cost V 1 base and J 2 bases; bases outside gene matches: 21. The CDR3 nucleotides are TGTGCCAGCAGTTTATACCCCCCCCCGACTAGCGGCGACCCTTCTACCTACGAGCAGTACTTC. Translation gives CASSLYPPPTSGDPSTYEQYF.

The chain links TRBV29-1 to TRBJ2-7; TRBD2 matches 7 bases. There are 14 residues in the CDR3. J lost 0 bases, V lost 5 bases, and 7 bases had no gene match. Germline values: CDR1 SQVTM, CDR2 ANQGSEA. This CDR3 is CSVSGGTVSYEQYF. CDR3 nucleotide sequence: TGCAGCGTTTCGGGGGGAACAGTCTCCTACGAGCAGTACTTC.

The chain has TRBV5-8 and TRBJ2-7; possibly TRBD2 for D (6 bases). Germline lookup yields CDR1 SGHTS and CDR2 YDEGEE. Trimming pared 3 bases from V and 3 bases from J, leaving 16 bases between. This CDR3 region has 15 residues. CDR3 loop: CASSSGPGLLYEQYF. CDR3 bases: TGTGCCAGCAGCTCCGGCCCGGGACTCCTCTACGAGCAGTACTTC.

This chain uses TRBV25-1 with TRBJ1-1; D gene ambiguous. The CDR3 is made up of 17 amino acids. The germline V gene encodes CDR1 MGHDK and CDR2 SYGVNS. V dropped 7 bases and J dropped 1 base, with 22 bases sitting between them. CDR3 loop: CASISLGRESGNTEAFF. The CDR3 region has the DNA TGTGCCAGCATATCCCTGGGCCGCGAAAGCGGGAACACTGAAGCTTTCTTT.

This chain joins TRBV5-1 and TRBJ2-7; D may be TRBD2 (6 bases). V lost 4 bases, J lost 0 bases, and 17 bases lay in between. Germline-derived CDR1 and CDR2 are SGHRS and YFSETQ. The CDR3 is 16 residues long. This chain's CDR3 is CASSHGTLHVSYEQYF. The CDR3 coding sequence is TGCGCCAGCAGCCACGGGACTCTCCACGTCTCCTACGAGCAGTACTTC.

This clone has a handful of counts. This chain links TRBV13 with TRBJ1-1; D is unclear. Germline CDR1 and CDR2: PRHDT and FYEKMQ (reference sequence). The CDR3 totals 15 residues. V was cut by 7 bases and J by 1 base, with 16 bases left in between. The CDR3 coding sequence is TGTGCCAGCAACCCCTCAAGCGGGGAGAACACTGAAGCTTTCTTT. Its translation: CASNPSSGENTEAFF.

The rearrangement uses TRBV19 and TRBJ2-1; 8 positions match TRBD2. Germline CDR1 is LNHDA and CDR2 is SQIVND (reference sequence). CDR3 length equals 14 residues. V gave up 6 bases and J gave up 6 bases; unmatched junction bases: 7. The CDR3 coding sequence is TGTGCCAGTAGCTTGCGGGGGGAGGGCAATGAGCAGTTCTTC. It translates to CASSLRGEGNEQFF. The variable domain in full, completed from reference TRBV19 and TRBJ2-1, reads DGGITQSPKYLFRKEGQNVTLSCEQNLNHDAMYWYRQDPGQGLRLIYYSQIVNDFQKGDIAEGYSVSREKKESFPLTVTSAQKNPTAFYLCASSLRGEGNEQFFGPGTRLTVL.